This T cell receptor (beta chain) was identified in a study of control samples from healthy donors and cancer patients. V shed 5 bases, J shed 4 bases, and the junction held 5 bases outside the gene matches. CDR3 length: 14 amino acids. CDR1 MDHEN and CDR2 SYDVKM come from the germline V gene. Some clones are missing from TCRdb's copy, which holds only in-frame ones; the method was immunoSEQ multiplex PCR. The table has approximately 150,000 clones, around 88% seen once. The chain couples TRBV28 to TRBJ2-3; 8 bases line up with TRBD2. The receptor was derived from a man younger than 30 in good health. The sequenced sample consisted of blood. CDR3 sequence: CASSSGGTPDTQYF. The CDR3 nucleotides read TGTGCCAGCAGTAGCGGGGGAACCCCAGATACGCAGTATTTT.